These 6 T cell receptor beta chains share one sample of origin, sequenced in a study of blood T cells in healthy people across ages. PCR was performed a second time for roughly 7 to 12 cycles using a sample-barcoded 5' primer and a J-beta primer mix. TCRdb re-derived calls from the 5' RACE reads in MiXCR, one entry per CDR3 protein. The sample comprises 1.5 million or so distinct CDR3 sequences, about 40% of which are singletons, and approximately 7.9% rests with the top ten. The sequencing input was blood. The receptors were sampled from a woman under 30 in good health.

The rearrangement joins TRBV7-3 to TRBJ1-1; D remains ambiguous. The CDR3 consists of 12 residues. V gave up 8 bases and J gave up 1 base, with 8 bases separating them. Germline V CDR1 and CDR2: SGHTA, FQGTGA. CDR3 nucleotides: TGTGCCAGCGGGCAGCAGAACACTGAAGCTTTCTTT. Residues: CASGQQNTEAFF.

V and J are TRBV12-3 or TRBV12-4 and TRBJ2-6, with 7 bases that match TRBD1. V lost 3 bases and J lost 0; bases outside the gene matches: 5. This CDR3 is 17 amino acids long. The DNA of the CDR3 is TGTGCCAGCAGTTTCCGAGGGGACAGCTCTGGGGCCAACGTCCTGACTTTC. Protein sequence: CASSFRGDSSGANVLTF.

The gene calls are TRBV3-1 and TRBJ2-7; perhaps TRBD2 as D (6 bases). V was clipped by 0 bases and J by 4 bases, with 13 bases between them. The CDR3 is 15 residues long. Germline lookup yields CDR1 LGHDT and CDR2 YNNKEL (reference sequence). Written as DNA, the CDR3 is TGTGCCAGCAGCCAAGAGGGACTCGGGTTATACGAGCAGTACTTC. Its protein product is CASSQEGLGLYEQYF.

The V call is TRBV20-1, the J call TRBJ1-4, with D unresolved. The CDR3 has 14 residues. V gave up 6 bases and J gave up 0 bases, with 11 bases separating them. The germline V gene has CDR1 DFQATT and CDR2 SNEGSKA (reference sequence). This CDR3 is CSAVEFATNEKLFF. In DNA form, the CDR3 reads TGCAGTGCCGTGGAGTTTGCAACTAATGAAAAACTGTTTTTT.

J is TRBJ2-1 and V is TRBV20-1; D uncertain. The CDR3 is 13 residues long. Trimming removed 3 bases at V and 3 bases at J, with 9 bases between. The germline gives CDR1 DFQATT, CDR2 SNEGSKA (reference sequence). CDR3 loop: CSASGPNYNEQFF. The CDR3 nucleotides are TGCAGTGCTAGCGGACCCAACTACAATGAGCAGTTCTTC.

V gene TRBV7-9 combines with J gene TRBJ1-2, with a weak D call TRBD1 (5 bases). This CDR3 is 13 amino acids long. Germline assignment: CDR1 SEHNR and CDR2 FQNEAQ (reference sequence). Trimming took off 6 bases at V and 4 bases at J, with 12 bases between the two ends. DNA of the CDR3: TGTGCCAGCAGAACAAGGGGTGGCTATGGCTACACCTTC. Translated, it gives CASRTRGGYGYTF. Drawing the rest from reference TRBV7-9 and TRBJ1-2, the complete variable domain is DTGVSQNPRHKITKRGQNVTFRCDPISEHNRLYWYRQTLGQGPEFLTYFQNEAQLEKSRLLSDRFSAERPKGSFSTLEIQRTEQGDSAMYLCASRTRGGYGYTFGSGTRLTVV.